These 15 T cell receptor beta chains were all obtained from the same sample, sequenced in a study of blood T cells in healthy people across ages. Combining a sample-barcoded 5' primer with a J-beta primer mix, a second PCR ran for about 6 to 12 cycles. TCRdb re-called the 5' RACE reads with MiXCR, one entry per CDR3 protein. The sample consists of some 1.6 million distinct CDR3 sequences, roughly 32% of them appearing once. Specimen: blood. All receptors derive from a woman aged 25-40 years in good health.

The chain joins TRBV6-1 to TRBJ2-3; 12 bases align to TRBD2. This CDR3 has 19 amino acids. CDR1 is MNHNS, CDR2 SASEGT, per germline. V lost 2 bases to trimming and J lost 0 bases; unmatched junction nucleotides: 9. CDR3: CASSERKLAGGLSTDTQYF. For the CDR3, the DNA is TGTGCCAGCAGTGAACGTAAACTAGCGGGGGGCCTTAGCACAGATACGCAGTATTTT.

On this clonotype itself: The CDR3 does not end in the conserved phenylalanine or tryptophan, so this is likely a read error. The rearrangement links TRBV20-1 to TRBJ1-2, with a possible D match to TRBD1 (5 bases). The CDR3 is 13 residues long. CDR1 and CDR2 (germline): DFQATT, SNEGSKA (reference sequence). V was clipped by 3 bases and J by 4 bases, with 12 bases between them. The DNA for the CDR3 is TGCAGTGCTAGCCCCGGGACCACCTATGGCTACACCGTC. This sequence encodes CSASPGTTYGYTV.

This sequence joins TRBV11-2 and TRBJ1-1; D possibly corresponds to TRBD1 (5 bases). The CDR3 covers 16 residues. Germline V gene lookup returns CDR1 SGHAT and CDR2 FQNNGV. Trimming took off 5 bases at V and 0 bases at J, with 16 bases between the two ends. In DNA, the CDR3 is TGTGCCAGCAGCCTATCCTCGGGGCCCATGAACACTGAAGCTTTCTTT. Protein product: CASSLSSGPMNTEAFF. Full variable domain (remainder filled in from reference TRBV11-2 and TRBJ1-1): EAGVAQSPRYKIIEKRQSVAFWCNPISGHATLYWYQQILGQGPKLLIQFQNNGVVDDSQLPKDRFSAERLKGVDSTLKIQPAKLEDSAVYLCASSLSSGPMNTEAFFGQGTRLTVV.

This clonotype came up a few times. V and J are TRBV18 and TRBJ2-6, with D unclear. The germline CDR1 and CDR2 sequences are KGHSH and LQKENI. The CDR3 runs to 14 residues. The ends were cut back, 0 bases at V and 3 bases at J, with 3 bases in the middle. The CDR3 bases are TGTGCCAGCTCACCACCCTTTGGGGCCAACGTCCTGACTTTC. Protein: CASSPPFGANVLTF.

The rearrangement links TRBV7-9 to TRBJ2-3; D is perhaps TRBD2 (6 bases). This CDR3 has 13 amino acids. The V gene lost 5 bases and the J gene lost 9 bases, with 15 bases spanning the gap. The germline CDR1 and CDR2 sequences are SEHNR and FQNEAQ (reference sequence). The CDR3 is CASSKQDYQTQYF. In DNA form, the CDR3 reads TGTGCCAGCAGCAAACAGGACTACCAAACGCAGTATTTT.

On this clonotype: A much bigger clone sits one base away, suggesting this may be a read error. The chain employs TRBV29-1 and TRBJ2-7, with D perhaps matching TRBD2 (5 bases). The CDR3 is 12 residues long. CDR1 SQVTM and CDR2 ANQGSEA come from the germline V gene. CDR3 DNA: TGCAGCGTCCGGGAAAGTATGGGCGAGCAGTGCTTC. It codes for CSVRESMGEQCF.

The CDR3 sequence: CASSRQRNQPQHF. The CDR3 DNA reads TGTGCCAGCAGTAGACAGCGCAATCAGCCCCAGCATTTT. This chain uses TRBV6-1 with TRBJ1-5, with TRBD1 as a possible D gene (5 bases). Germline lookup yields CDR1 MNHNS and CDR2 SASEGT. The CDR3 runs 13 residues. The germline V and J ends were trimmed by 5 bases and 2 bases, with 7 bases remaining between them.

In its sample, this clonotype was seen a few times. V is TRBV20-1 and J is TRBJ2-3; 8 positions match TRBD1. This CDR3 contains 15 residues. Looked up from germline, CDR1 is DFQATT and CDR2 is SNEGSKA (reference sequence). The ends lost 3 bases at V and 3 bases at J; junction bases unmatched: 8. CDR3 in DNA: TGCAGTGCTAGGGGGACAGGCGAGGTAACAGATACGCAGTATTTT. Protein product: CSARGTGEVTDTQYF.

This clonotype was observed a handful of times. This chain links TRBV25-1 with TRBJ1-1; D is ambiguous. Germline CDR1 MGHDK, CDR2 SYGVNS. Trimming removed 1 base from V and 1 base from J, with 16 bases in between. The CDR3 is made up of 17 amino acids. This chain's CDR3 is CASSESLHRVENTEAFF. In DNA form, the CDR3 reads TGTGCCAGCAGTGAATCCCTTCATAGGGTTGAGAACACTGAAGCTTTCTTT.

This clonotype was recorded once. The rearrangement joins TRBV7-2 to TRBJ1-5; D uncertain. The CDR3 is 17 residues long. V lost 1 base to trimming and J lost 2 bases, with 15 bases between them. The germline V gene has CDR1 SGHTA and CDR2 FQGNSA. The CDR3 sequence is CASSLGPLLAGNQPQHF. As DNA, the CDR3 is TGTGCCAGCAGCTTAGGGCCCCTTTTGGCGGGCAATCAGCCCCAGCATTTT.

Regarding this clonotype: At one end, the junction sequence differs from germline, possibly due to a read error. The rearrangement joins TRBV20-1 to TRBJ2-3; TRBD2 matches at 7 bases. The germline gives CDR1 DFQATT, CDR2 SNEGSKA (reference sequence). The CDR3 extends over 13 amino acids. The CDR3 here is CGASVAGTDTQYF. The CDR3 DNA sequence: TGCGGTGCTAGCGTAGCGGGTACAGATACGCAGTATTTT.

The rearrangement uses TRBV6-5 and TRBJ1-1; D remains unclear. Between the trimmed V and J ends, which lost 6 bases and 4 bases, there was a span of 15 bases. This CDR3 has 14 residues. Germline CDR1 reads MNHEY; CDR2 reads SVGAGI. The CDR3 loop is CASRSPGFGTEAFF. The CDR3 nucleotides read TGTGCCAGCAGAAGCCCGGGGTTTGGCACTGAAGCTTTCTTT.

The chain is built from TRBV4-1 and TRBJ2-3; tentatively, D is TRBD1 (5 bases). The V gene lost 4 bases and the J gene lost 4 bases, with 21 bases spanning the gap. Germline V gene sequence: CDR1 MGHRA, CDR2 YSYEKL. The CDR3 has 17 amino acids. CDR3 nucleotides: TGCGCCAGCAGCCGCCCTGGTCGGATGAAAGGGGCAGATACGCAGTATTTT. It is translated as CASSRPGRMKGADTQYF.

This clonotype has just a few counts. The chain couples TRBV5-1 to TRBJ1-4; unclear D gene. Trimming shortened V by 5 bases and J by 8 bases, and 13 bases separated the two germline ends. Germline V gives CDR1 SGHRS, CDR2 YFSETQ. CDR3 length: 13 residues. The CDR3 sequence: CASSDGRREKLFF. The CDR3 region has the DNA TGCGCCAGCAGTGACGGACGGAGAGAAAAACTGTTTTTT.

The V gene is TRBV2, the J gene TRBJ2-3; a weak D match, TRBD1 (6 bases). CDR1 and CDR2 (germline): SNHLY, FYNNEI. The CDR3 runs to 17 residues. Trimming took off 6 bases at V and 4 bases at J, with 23 bases between the two ends. The CDR3 bases are TGTGCCAGCAGACCCATTCGGTTGACAGGAGGCGCAGATACGCAGTATTTT. It is translated as CASRPIRLTGGADTQYF.